This T cell receptor beta chain derives from a study of T-cell memory formation after mild COVID-19 (dated by TCRdb to the early 2020s). Broadly, across the study: TCR sequence clusters from the two donors were found to be largely donor specific. T-cell clones expanding and contracting after mild COVID-19 in two donors were tracked by longitudinal TCRalpha and TCRbeta repertoire sequencing. Two young, previously healthy adult volunteers made up the cohort, one male and one female. The paper as a whole reports these results and caveats: SARS-CoV-2 specificity of the second-wave clones peaking on day 37 was not confirmed. Balanced CD4/CD8 phenotypes were observed for clones contracting from day 15 to 85, whereas a bias towards CD4+ was observed for a second wave of clones expanding from day 15 to 37. Contracting CD4+ clones appeared mostly in the CM and EM memory subsets, whereas CD8+ clones were enriched in EMRA. The detection of some responding clones in pre-infection memory suggests that pre-existing cross-reactive memory T cells joined the SARS-CoV-2 response. Only two mild cases were covered by the study, and larger cohorts that include severe cases with pre-infection samples were considered necessary.

Ficoll-Paque density gradient centrifugation was the method used to isolate PBMCs. This clonotype was counted a few times. Its antigen remains undetermined. No per-base quality is available; no much larger clone lies one base away. The data were produced on an Illumina NovaSeq 6000. Using 5'RACE with constant-segment primers, TCRalpha and TCRbeta cDNA libraries were constructed, with sample barcodes and unique molecular identifiers added in the process. RNA was extracted from every sample with Trizol reagent. The libraries were amplified in two PCR steps, and the second step added a second sample barcode and Illumina TruSeq adapters. Sequencing of the libraries was done on an Illumina NovaSeq, producing 2 x 150 bp paired-end reads. The source study handled its data this way. Reads were demultiplexed and collapsed into UMI-guided consensus sequences with migec v1.2.7. Using mixcr v2.1.11, the UMI consensuses were aligned to TRA and TRB V and J templates and assembled into clonotypes. Expanded or contracted clonotypes were those called significant by both edgeR and NoisET, with noise models trained on biological replicates. For edgeR calls, the thresholds were a false discovery rate-adjusted p below 0.01 and a log2 fold-change of 1. As an exploratory analysis of dynamics, max-normalized trajectories of the 1000 most abundant clonotypes were examined by PCA with hierarchical clustering. Separately sequenced CD4+ and CD8+ repertoires were used to assign the CD4 or CD8 phenotype of responding clones. In TCRdb, the public reads were trimmed at Q25 with fastp and aligned with MiXCR, with productive beta chains retained. A single entry per CDR3 protein holds the most common genes and DNA from its merged rows. The authors' filters were not applied to this entry. The sample profile shows roughly 500,000 distinct CDR3 sequences; roughly 20% of them were found once. The ten largest clones take up around 13% of the sample.

Relative to germline, V is 5 bases shorter and J is 1 base shorter, with 13 bases between their ends. The CDR3, from cysteine to phenylalanine, totals 15 residues. The entry retains the CDR3 DNA only, 45 bases that are in frame from base 1. In the germline V gene, CDR1 corresponds to SGHVS and CDR2 to FNYEAQ. The TCR sequence derives from an adult woman who had mild COVID-19 (a few samples of this study predate the infection). The sample titles of this study are shuffled in the database, so cell type and time point are left out; the donor was told from shared clones. This receptor chain uses TRBV7-6 and TRBJ2-3; there is no confident call for the D gene. The sample consisted of PBMCs or a T cell subset sorted from them (not recorded which). The CDR3 protein sequence reads: CASSPGLSRTDTQYF. At the DNA level, the sequence is TGTGCCAGCAGCCCTGGTCTGTCACGCACAGATACGCAGTATTTT.